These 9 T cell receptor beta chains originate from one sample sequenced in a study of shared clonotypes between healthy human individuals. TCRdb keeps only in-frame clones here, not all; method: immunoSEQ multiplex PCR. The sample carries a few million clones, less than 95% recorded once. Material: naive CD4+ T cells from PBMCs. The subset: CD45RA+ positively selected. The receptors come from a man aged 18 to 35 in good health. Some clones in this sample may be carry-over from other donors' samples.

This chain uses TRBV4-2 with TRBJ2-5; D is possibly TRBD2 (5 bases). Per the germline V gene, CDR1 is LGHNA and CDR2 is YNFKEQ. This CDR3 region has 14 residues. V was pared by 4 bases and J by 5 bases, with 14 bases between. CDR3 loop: CASSLGSSLETQYF. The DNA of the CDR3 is TGTGCCAGCAGCCTTGGCTCTAGCTTGGAGACCCAGTACTTC.

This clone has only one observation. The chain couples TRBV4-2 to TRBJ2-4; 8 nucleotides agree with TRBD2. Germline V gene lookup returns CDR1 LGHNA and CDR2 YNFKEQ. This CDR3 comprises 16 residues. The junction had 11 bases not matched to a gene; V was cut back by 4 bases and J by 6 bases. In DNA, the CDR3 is TGTGCCAGCAGCCTGAAGGCGGGAGGAGAGGTAAACATTCAGTACTTC. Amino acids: CASSLKAGGEVNIQYF.

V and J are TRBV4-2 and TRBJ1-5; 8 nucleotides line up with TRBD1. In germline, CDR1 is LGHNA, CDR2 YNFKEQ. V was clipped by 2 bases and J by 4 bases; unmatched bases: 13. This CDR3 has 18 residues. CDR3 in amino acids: CASSQTGQGEGYNQPQHF. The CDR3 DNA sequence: TGTGCCAGCAGCCAAACAGGACAGGGAGAGGGGTATAATCAGCCCCAGCATTTT.

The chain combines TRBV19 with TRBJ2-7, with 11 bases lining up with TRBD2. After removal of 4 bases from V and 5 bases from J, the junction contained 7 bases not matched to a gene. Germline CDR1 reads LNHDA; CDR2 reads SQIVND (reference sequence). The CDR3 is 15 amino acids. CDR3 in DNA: TGTGCCAGTAGTACACAGCTGGGACTAGCGGACGAGCAGTACTTC. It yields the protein CASSTQLGLADEQYF.

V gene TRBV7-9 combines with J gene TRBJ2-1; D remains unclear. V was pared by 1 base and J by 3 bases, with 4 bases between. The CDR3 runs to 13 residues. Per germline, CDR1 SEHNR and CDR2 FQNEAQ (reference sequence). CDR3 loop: CASSLDYYNEQFF. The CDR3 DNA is TGTGCCAGCAGCTTAGACTACTACAATGAGCAGTTCTTC. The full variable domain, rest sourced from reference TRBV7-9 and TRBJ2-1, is DTGVSQNPRHKITKRGQNVTFRCDPISEHNRLYWYRQTLGQGPEFLTYFQNEAQLEKSRLLSDRFSAERPKGSFSTLEIQRTEQGDSAMYLCASSLDYYNEQFFGPGTRLTVL.

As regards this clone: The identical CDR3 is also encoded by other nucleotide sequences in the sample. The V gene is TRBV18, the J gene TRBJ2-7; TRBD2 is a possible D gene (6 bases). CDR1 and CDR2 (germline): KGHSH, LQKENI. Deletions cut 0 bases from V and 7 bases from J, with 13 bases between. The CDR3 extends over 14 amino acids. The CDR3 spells CASSPPGRGGEQYF. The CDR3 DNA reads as TGTGCCAGCTCACCACCGGGCCGCGGAGGGGAGCAGTACTTC. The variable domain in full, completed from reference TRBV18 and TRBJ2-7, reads NAGVMQNPRHLVRRRGQEARLRCSPMKGHSHVYWYRQLPEEGLKFMVYLQKENIIDESGMPKERFSAEFPKEGPSILRIQQVVRGDSAAYFCASSPPGRGGEQYFGPGTRLTVT.

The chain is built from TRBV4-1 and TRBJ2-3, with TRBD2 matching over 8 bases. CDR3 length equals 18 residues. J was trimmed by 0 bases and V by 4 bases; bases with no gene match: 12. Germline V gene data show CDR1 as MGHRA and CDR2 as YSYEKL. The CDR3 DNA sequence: TGCGCCAGCAGCCCCAGCTTACTAGCGGAAACTAGCACAGATACGCAGTATTTT. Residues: CASSPSLLAETSTDTQYF.

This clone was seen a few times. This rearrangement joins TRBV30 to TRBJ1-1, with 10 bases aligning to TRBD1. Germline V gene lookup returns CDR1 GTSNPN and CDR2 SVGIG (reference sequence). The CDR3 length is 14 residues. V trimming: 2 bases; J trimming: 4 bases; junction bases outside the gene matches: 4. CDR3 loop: CAWSLGQGSTEAFF. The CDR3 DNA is TGTGCCTGGAGTTTGGGACAGGGGAGCACTGAAGCTTTCTTT.

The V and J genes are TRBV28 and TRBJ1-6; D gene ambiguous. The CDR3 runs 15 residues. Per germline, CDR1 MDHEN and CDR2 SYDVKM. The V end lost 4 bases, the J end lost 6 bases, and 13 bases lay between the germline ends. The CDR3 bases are TGTGCCAGCAGTTCGCGCGGACTGAGTAATTCACCCCTCCACTTT. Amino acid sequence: CASSSRGLSNSPLHF.